The 6 T cell receptor beta chains presented below share a single source sample, sequenced in a study of neurological immune-mediated disorders. TCRdb independently ran MiXCR on the 5' RACE reads; one entry per CDR3 protein. The repertoire includes 78,000 or so distinct CDR3 sequences, approximately 5% of them detected once, and 2.2% sits in the top ten. Sequenced: PBMCs. These receptors were obtained from a woman between 25 and 40 years old with multiple sclerosis.

This clonotype was seen at least ten times. V usage is TRBV20-1 and J usage is TRBJ2-4; D unclear. Germline CDR1 reads DFQATT; CDR2 reads SNEGSKA (reference sequence). Trimming left V 2 bases short and J 8 bases short, with 19 bases between. This CDR3 has 15 amino acids. This CDR3 reads CSARSPKGFLDIQYF. CDR3 DNA: TGCAGTGCTAGATCCCCGAAAGGCTTTCTCGACATTCAGTACTTC.

The table lists this clonotype with many counts. The rearrangement uses TRBV14 and TRBJ2-3; 7 nucleotides agree with TRBD1. The CDR3 sequence is 14 residues long. Trimming cost V 4 bases and J 2 bases; bases outside gene matches: 3. The germline CDR1 and CDR2 sequences are SGHDN and FVKESK. The CDR3 DNA is TGTGCCAGCAGCCGGGACAGTATCACAGATACGCAGTATTTT. Its protein is CASSRDSITDTQYF.

The chain employs TRBV6-6 and TRBJ1-2; TRBD1 aligns across 7 bases. Germline V lookup: CDR1 MNHNY, CDR2 SVGAGI (reference sequence). V lost 7 bases and J lost 4; bases outside the gene matches: 6. This CDR3 has 13 amino acids. CDR3 in DNA: TGTGCCAGCAAGGCCGGGACAGCCTATGGCTACACCTTC. Amino acids: CASKAGTAYGYTF.

CDR3 loop: CAINDRGPQETQYF. CDR3 coding DNA: TGTGCCATCAACGACAGGGGCCCCCAAGAGACCCAGTACTTC. This rearrangement joins TRBV10-3 to TRBJ2-5; 8 bases map to TRBD1. CDR1 is ENHRY, CDR2 SYGVKD, per germline. This CDR3 has 14 residues. Losses at the gene ends were 7 bases for V and 1 base for J; bases not matched to a gene: 5.

This clonotype was seen at least ten times. V usage is TRBV5-1 and J usage is TRBJ2-3; 9 bases are shared with TRBD2. CDR3 length: 15 residues. J was trimmed by 6 bases and V by 4 bases; bases with no gene match: 9. CDR1 is SGHRS, CDR2 YFSETQ, per germline. The CDR3 is CASSVGSGSADTQYF. The CDR3 DNA is TGCGCCAGCAGCGTGGGTAGCGGGAGTGCCGATACGCAGTATTTT.

V is TRBV3-1 and J is TRBJ1-5; D not resolved. There are 14 residues in the CDR3. CDR1 is LGHDT, CDR2 YNNKEL, per germline (reference sequence). The V end lost 4 bases, the J end lost 5 bases, and 12 bases lay between the germline ends. CDR3 DNA sequence: TGTGCCAGCAGCCCCTCTCCTGGGGATCAGCCCCAGCATTTT. Encoded protein: CASSPSPGDQPQHF.